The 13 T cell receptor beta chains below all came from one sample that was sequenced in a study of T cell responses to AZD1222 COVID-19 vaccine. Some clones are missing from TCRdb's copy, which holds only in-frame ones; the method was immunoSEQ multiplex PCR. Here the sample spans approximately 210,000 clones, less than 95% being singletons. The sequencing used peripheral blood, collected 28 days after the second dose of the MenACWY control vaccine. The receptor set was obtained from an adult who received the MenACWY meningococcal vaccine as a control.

The CDR3 loop reads CASSLGANYGYTF. CDR3 coding DNA: TGTGCCAGCAGTTTAGGAGCCAACTATGGCTACACCTTC. The J gene is TRBJ1-2, the V gene TRBV27, with no clear D. CDR1 is MNHEY, CDR2 SMNVEV, per germline (reference sequence). V was cut by 2 bases and J by 2 bases, with 6 bases left in between. The CDR3 contains 13 residues.

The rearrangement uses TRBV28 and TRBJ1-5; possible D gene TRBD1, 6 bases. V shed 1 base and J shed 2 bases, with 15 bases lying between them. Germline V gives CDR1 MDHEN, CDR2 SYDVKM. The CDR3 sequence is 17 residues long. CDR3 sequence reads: CASSLFRGIGGNQPQHF. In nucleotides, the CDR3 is TGTGCCAGCAGTTTATTTAGGGGGATAGGTGGCAATCAGCCCCAGCATTTT. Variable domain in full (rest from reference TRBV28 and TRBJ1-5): DVKVTQSSRYLVKRTGEKVFLECVQDMDHENMFWYRQDPGLGLRLIYFSYDVKMKEKGDIPEGYSVSREKKERFSLILESASTNQTSMYLCASSLFRGIGGNQPQHFGDGTRLSIL.

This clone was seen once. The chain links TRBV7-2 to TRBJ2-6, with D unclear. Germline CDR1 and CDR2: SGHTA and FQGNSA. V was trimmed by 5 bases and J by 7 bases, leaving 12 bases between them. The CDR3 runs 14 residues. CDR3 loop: CASSNPRLANVLTF. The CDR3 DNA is TGTGCCAGCAGCAACCCCCGGCTAGCCAACGTCCTGACTTTC.

Here the CDR3 reads CASSFLGMNTEAFF. The CDR3 region has the DNA TGTGCCAGCAGCTTCCTGGGGATGAACACTGAAGCTTTCTTT. The chain carries TRBV7-2 and TRBJ1-1; D unclear. Germline CDR1 SGHTA, CDR2 FQGNSA. The CDR3 is made up of 14 amino acids. The germline V and J ends were trimmed by 3 bases and 0 bases, with 8 bases remaining between them.

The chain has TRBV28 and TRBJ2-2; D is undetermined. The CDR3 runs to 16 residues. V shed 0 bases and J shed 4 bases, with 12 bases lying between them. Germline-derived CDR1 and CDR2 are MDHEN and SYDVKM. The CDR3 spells CASSLWAARSTGELFF. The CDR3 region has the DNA TGTGCCAGCAGTTTATGGGCAGCCAGGAGCACCGGGGAGCTGTTTTTT.

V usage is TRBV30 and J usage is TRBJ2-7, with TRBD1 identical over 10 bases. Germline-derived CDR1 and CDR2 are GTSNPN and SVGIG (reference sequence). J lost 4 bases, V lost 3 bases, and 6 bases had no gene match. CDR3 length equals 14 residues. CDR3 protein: CAWSFGTGDYEQYF. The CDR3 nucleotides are TGTGCCTGGAGCTTCGGGACAGGGGATTACGAGCAGTACTTC.

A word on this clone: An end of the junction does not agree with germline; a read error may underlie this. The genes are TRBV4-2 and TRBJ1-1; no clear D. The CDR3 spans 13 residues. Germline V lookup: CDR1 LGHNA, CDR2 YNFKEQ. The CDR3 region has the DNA TGTGCCAGCAGCATAACAGTGAACACTGAAACTTTCTTT. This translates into CASSITVNTETFF.

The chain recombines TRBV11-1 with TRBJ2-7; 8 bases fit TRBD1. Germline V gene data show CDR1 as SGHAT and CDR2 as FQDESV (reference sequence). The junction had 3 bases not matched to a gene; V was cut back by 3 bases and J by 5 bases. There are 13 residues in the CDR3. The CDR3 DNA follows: TGTGCCAGCAGCTTGACAGGGGTAGACGAGCAGTACTTC. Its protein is CASSLTGVDEQYF.

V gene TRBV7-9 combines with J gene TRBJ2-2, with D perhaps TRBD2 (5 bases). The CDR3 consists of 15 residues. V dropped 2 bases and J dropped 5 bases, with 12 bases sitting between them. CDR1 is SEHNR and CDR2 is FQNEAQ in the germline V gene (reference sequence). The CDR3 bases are TGTGCCAGCAGCTTAATCCGGGAAGGAACCGGGGAGCTGTTTTTT. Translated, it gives CASSLIREGTGELFF.

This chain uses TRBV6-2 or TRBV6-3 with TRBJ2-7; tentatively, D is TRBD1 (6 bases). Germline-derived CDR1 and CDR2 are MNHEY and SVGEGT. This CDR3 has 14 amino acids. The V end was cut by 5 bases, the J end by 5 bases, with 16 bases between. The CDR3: CASSPPGGFNEQYF. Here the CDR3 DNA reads TGTGCCAGCAGTCCACCTGGGGGCTTCAACGAGCAGTACTTC.

For the CDR3, the DNA is TGTGCCAGCAGCTTACAAGCGGGAGGTGGAGAGACCCAGTACTTC. It encodes CASSLQAGGGETQYF. This rearrangement joins TRBV7-9 to TRBJ2-5; 9 bases are a match to TRBD2. Trimming removed 2 bases from V and 4 bases from J; junction bases left unmatched: 5. Germline V gene lookup returns CDR1 SEHNR and CDR2 FQNEAQ (reference sequence). The CDR3 consists of 15 residues.

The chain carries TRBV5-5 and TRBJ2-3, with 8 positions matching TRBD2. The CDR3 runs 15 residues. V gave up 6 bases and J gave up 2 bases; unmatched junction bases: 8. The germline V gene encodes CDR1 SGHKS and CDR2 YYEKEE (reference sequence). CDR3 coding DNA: TGTGCCAGCAACCCCCCGGGGGGGCACACAGATACGCAGTATTTT. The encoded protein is CASNPPGGHTDTQYF.

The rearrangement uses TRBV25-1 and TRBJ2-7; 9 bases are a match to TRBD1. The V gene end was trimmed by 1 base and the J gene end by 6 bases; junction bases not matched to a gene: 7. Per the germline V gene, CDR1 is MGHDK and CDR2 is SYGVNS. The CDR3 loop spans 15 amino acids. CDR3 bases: TGTGCCAGCAGTGAATGGACACAGGGGGCGGGCGAGCAGTACTTC. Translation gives CASSEWTQGAGEQYF.